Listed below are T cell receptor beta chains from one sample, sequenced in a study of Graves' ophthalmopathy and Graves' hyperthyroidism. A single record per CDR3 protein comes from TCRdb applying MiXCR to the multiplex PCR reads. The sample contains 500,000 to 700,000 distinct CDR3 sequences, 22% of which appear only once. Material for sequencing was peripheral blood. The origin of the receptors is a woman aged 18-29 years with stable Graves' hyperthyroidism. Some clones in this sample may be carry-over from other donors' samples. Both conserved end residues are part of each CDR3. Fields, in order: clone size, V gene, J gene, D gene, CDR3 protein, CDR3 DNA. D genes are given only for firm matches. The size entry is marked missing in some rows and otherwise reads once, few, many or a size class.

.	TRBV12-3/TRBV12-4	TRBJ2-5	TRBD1	CASSQGQGETQYF	TGTGCCAGCTCACAGGGGCAGGGAGAGACCCAGTACTTC
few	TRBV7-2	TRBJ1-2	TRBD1	CASSFGQGREGYTF	TGTGCCAGCAGCTTTGGACAGGGGAGGGAAGGCTACACCTTC
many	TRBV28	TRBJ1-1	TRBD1	CASREDRGQAFF	TGTGCCAGCAGAGAAGACAGGGGACAAGCTTTCTTT
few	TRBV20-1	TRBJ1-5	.	CSASQGLSNQPQHF	TGCAGTGCTTCACAGGGATTGAGCAATCAGCCCCAGCATTTT
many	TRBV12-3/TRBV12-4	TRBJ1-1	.	CASSSEMNTEAFF	TGTGCCAGCAGTTCCGAGATGAACACTGAAGCTTTCTTT
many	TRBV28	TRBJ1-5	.	CASSLWGPWSNQPQHF	TGTGCCAGCAGTTTATGGGGCCCTTGGAGCAATCAGCCCCAGCATTTT
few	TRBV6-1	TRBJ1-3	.	CASSVVDNSGNTIYF	TGTGCCAGCAGTGTGGTGGACAACTCTGGAAACACCATATATTTT
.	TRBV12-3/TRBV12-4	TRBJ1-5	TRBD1	CASSLEGDRVEPQHF	TGTGCCAGCAGTTTAGAGGGGGACAGAGTGGAGCCCCAGCATTTT
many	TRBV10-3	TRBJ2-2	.	CAISERGGAGELFF	TGTGCCATCAGTGAACGGGGAGGCGCCGGGGAGCTGTTTTTT
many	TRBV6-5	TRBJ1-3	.	CASSYRRGAGNTIYF	TGTGCCAGCAGTTATCGAAGGGGAGCAGGAAACACCATATATTTT
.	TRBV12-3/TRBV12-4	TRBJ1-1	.	CASISRLGGAEAFF	TGTGCCAGCATCTCCCGGTTGGGGGGGGCTGAAGCTTTCTTT
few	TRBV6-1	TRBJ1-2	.	CASRNPGGGGYGYTF	TGTGCCAGCAGGAACCCCGGGGGGGGCGGCTATGGCTACACCTTC
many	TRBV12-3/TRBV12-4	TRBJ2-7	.	CASSVGGTYEQYF	TGTGCCAGCAGCGTCGGCGGTACCTACGAGCAGTACTTC
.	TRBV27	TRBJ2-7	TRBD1	CASRTGITYEQYF	TGTGCCAGCAGGACAGGGATAACCTACGAGCAGTACTTC
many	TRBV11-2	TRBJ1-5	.	CASSSGTTYVQPQHF	TGTGCCAGCAGCTCCGGGACAACCTACGTCCAGCCCCAGCATTTT
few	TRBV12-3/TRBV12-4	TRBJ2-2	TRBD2	CASSLAGGTGEPFF	TGTGCCAGCAGTTTGGCGGGAGGGACTGGGGAGCCGTTTTTT
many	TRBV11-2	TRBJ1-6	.	CASSSPRRYNSPLHF	TGTGCCAGCAGCTCCCCCCGGCGTTATAATTCACCCCTCCACTTT
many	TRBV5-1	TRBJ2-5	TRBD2	CASSLGTSGGHARETQYF	TGCGCCAGCAGCTTAGGGACTAGCGGGGGCCACGCACGGGAGACCCAGTACTTC
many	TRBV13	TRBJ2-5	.	CASSGYDGEETQYF	TGTGCCAGCAGCGGATATGACGGGGAAGAGACCCAGTACTTC
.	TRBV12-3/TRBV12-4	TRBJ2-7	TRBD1	CASSAATGYEQYF	TGTGCCAGCAGTGCCGCGACAGGGTACGAGCAGTACTTC
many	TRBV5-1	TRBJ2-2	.	CASSYSANTGELFF	TGCGCCAGCAGCTACAGCGCGAACACCGGGGAGCTGTTTTTT
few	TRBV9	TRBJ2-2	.	CASSVGQPTGELFF	TGTGCCAGCAGCGTAGGACAGCCTACCGGGGAGCTGTTTTTT
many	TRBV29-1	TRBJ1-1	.	CSVERAGNTEAFF	TGCAGCGTTGAGAGGGCCGGGAACACTGAAGCTTTCTTT
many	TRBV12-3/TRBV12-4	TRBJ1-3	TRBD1	CASRSDREPGNTIYF	TGTGCCAGCAGATCTGACAGGGAACCTGGAAACACCATATATTTT
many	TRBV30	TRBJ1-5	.	CAWSVAGNQPQHF	TGTGCCTGGAGTGTAGCGGGGAATCAGCCCCAGCATTTT
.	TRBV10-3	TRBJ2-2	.	CAISGGRGYTGELFF	TGTGCCATCAGTGGGGGCAGGGGCTACACCGGGGAGCTGTTTTTT
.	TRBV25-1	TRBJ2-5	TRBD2	CASTPGTSGSGETQYF	TGTGCCAGCACCCCCGGGACTAGCGGGAGCGGAGAGACCCAGTACTTC
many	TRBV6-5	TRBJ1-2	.	CASTPYEGTYGYTF	TGTGCCAGCACCCCCTACGAAGGGACCTATGGCTACACCTTC
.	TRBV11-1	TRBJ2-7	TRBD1	CASSLEEQGSRLNYEQYF	TGTGCCAGCAGCTTAGAAGAACAGGGGTCCAGACTTAACTACGAGCAGTACTTC
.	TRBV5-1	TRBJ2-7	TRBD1	CASSWGQGVTYEQYF	TGCGCCAGCAGCTGGGGACAGGGTGTCACCTACGAGCAGTACTTC
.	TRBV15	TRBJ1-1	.	CATSQRREEAFF	TGTGCCACCAGTCAGCGCCGGGAAGAAGCTTTCTTT
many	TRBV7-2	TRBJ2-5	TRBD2	CASSTRLAGGFETQYF	TGTGCCAGCAGCACGCGACTAGCGGGGGGTTTTGAGACCCAGTACTTC
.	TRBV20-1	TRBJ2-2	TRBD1	CSARDGTGGIVTGELFF	TGCAGTGCTAGAGACGGAACAGGGGGCATCGTGACCGGGGAGCTGTTTTTT
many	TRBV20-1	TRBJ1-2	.	CSASGSGYTF	TGCAGTGCTTCGGGTTCTGGCTACACCTTC
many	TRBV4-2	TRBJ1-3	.	CASSQDLLGSGNTIYF	TGTGCCAGCAGCCAAGATTTGTTGGGCTCTGGAAACACCATATATTTT
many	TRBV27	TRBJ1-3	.	CASSPLGRSSGNTIYF	TGTGCCAGCAGTCCCCTCGGACGAAGCTCTGGAAACACCATATATTTT
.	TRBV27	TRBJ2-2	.	CASSLSRGRFTGELFF	TGTGCCAGCAGTTTATCGCGGGGGCGCTTCACCGGGGAGCTGTTTTTT
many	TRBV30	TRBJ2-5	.	CAWRRQGFETQYF	TGTGCCTGGAGGCGGCAGGGGTTTGAGACCCAGTACTTC
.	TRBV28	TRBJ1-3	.	CASSGPPWSGGSGNTIYF	TGTGCCAGCAGTGGTCCCCCCTGGTCCGGGGGCTCTGGAAACACCATATATTTT
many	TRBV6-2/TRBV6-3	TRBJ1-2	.	CASSTVYGYTF	TGTGCCAGCAGCACGGTATATGGCTACACCTTC
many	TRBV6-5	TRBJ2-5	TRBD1	CASGSGQGVQETQYF	TGTGCCAGCGGTTCGGGACAGGGGGTCCAAGAGACCCAGTACTTC
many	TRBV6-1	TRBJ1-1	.	CASRLLRTVGDTEAFF	TGTGCCAGCAGACTACTAAGGACGGTGGGGGACACTGAAGCTTTCTTT
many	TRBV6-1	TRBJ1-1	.	CASKRPEDTEAFF	TGTGCCAGCAAACGGCCAGAGGACACTGAAGCTTTCTTT
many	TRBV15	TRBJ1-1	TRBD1	CATGDGDRGLNTEAFF	TGTGCCACAGGAGACGGGGACAGGGGGTTGAACACTGAAGCTTTCTTT
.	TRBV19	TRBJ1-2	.	CASSIPQGGYGYTF	TGTGCCAGTAGTATCCCACAGGGTGGGTATGGCTACACCTTC
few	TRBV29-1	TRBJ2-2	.	CSVGENTGELFF	TGCAGCGTTGGTGAGAACACCGGGGAGCTGTTTTTT
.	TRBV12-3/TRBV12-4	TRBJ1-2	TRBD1	CASSGTGTNGYTF	TGTGCCAGCAGTGGGACAGGGACCAATGGCTACACCTTC
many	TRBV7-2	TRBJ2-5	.	CASSPGSRRETQYF	TGTGCCAGCAGCCCCGGGTCACGTCGGGAGACCCAGTACTTC
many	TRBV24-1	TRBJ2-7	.	CATSDPHSASSYEQYF	TGTGCCACCAGTGATCCCCATTCGGCGAGCTCCTACGAGCAGTACTTC
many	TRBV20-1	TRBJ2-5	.	CSARDPPGGGTETQYF	TGCAGTGCTAGAGACCCCCCAGGGGGGGGTACAGAGACCCAGTACTTC
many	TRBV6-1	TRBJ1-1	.	CASQSGGANTEAFF	TGTGCCAGTCAGTCTGGGGGCGCGAACACTGAAGCTTTCTTT
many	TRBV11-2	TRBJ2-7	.	CASSHHRDSSSYEQYF	TGTGCCAGCAGTCATCACCGGGACTCCAGCTCCTACGAGCAGTACTTC
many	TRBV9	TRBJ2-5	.	CASSVASREQETQYF	TGTGCCAGCAGCGTAGCTAGTAGGGAGCAAGAGACCCAGTACTTC
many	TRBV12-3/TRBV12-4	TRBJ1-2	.	CASSRAFNYGYTF	TGTGCCAGCAGTCGGGCTTTTAACTATGGCTACACCTTC
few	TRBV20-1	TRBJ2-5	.	CSAQTPKGDFQETQYF	TGCAGTGCACAGACCCCTAAGGGGGACTTCCAAGAGACCCAGTACTTC
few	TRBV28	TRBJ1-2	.	CASSLQEDPYGYTF	TGTGCCAGCAGTTTACAGGAGGACCCCTATGGCTACACCTTC
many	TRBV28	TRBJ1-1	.	CASSLSGGGSTEAFF	TGTGCCAGCAGCTTATCCGGGGGCGGGTCCACTGAAGCTTTCTTT